This entry lists 25 T cell receptor beta chains sequenced from one sample in a study of response to subunit inactivated influenza vaccine. TCRdb passed the RT-PCR reads through MiXCR, listing each CDR3 protein once. The sample lists 600,000 to 850,000 distinct CDR3 sequences, about 15% occurring once. Material: PBMCs from blood, obtained roughly 2 weeks before vaccination. These receptors all come from a man aged 50-60 years who received an inactivated influenza vaccine.

CDR3 protein: CASSLWGAGNTIYF. In nucleotides, the CDR3 is TGTGCCAGCAGTTTATGGGGGGCTGGAAACACCATATATTTT. The chain employs TRBV12-3 or TRBV12-4 and TRBJ1-3; possibly TRBD1 for D (5 bases). The ends were cut back, 2 bases at V and 2 bases at J, with 7 bases in the middle. CDR3 length: 14 residues.

The sample holds many counts of this clonotype. The chain joins TRBV20-1 to TRBJ2-7, with 14 nucleotides matching TRBD2. This CDR3 comprises 13 residues. Looked up from germline, CDR1 is DFQATT and CDR2 is SNEGSKA (reference sequence). Trimming took 3 bases from V and 13 from J; bases not matched to a gene: 8. Written as DNA, the CDR3 is TGCAGTGCTAGCGGTCCGACTAGCGGGAGGGCCTACTTC. It translates to CSASGPTSGRAYF.

This clonotype has more than one count but fewer than ten. The genes are TRBV18 and TRBJ2-5; a possible D gene is TRBD2 (6 bases). This CDR3 is built from 13 residues. Trimming took off 3 bases at V and 9 bases at J, with 14 bases between the two ends. Germline V CDR1 and CDR2: KGHSH, LQKENI. For the CDR3, the DNA is TGTGCCAGCTCACCGGAGGGAGCTGAATCCCAGTACTTC. The encoded protein is CASSPEGAESQYF.

The gene calls are TRBV7-6 and TRBJ1-6; D gene ambiguous. Germline V gene sequence: CDR1 SGHVS, CDR2 FNYEAQ. Trimming took off 4 bases at V and 0 bases at J, with 10 bases between the two ends. This CDR3 contains 16 residues. The CDR3 DNA reads TGTGCCAGCAGCTCTCTTGAAAGCTCCTATAATTCACCCCTCCACTTT. It is translated as CASSSLESSYNSPLHF.

This clonotype was detected a few times. Just one base apart from a much larger clone, this may be a read error. The rearrangement links TRBV9 to TRBJ1-1; D uncertain. Germline CDR1 reads SGDLS; CDR2 reads YYNGEE. With 0 bases removed from V and 0 bases from J, the gap between germline ends came to 6 bases. This CDR3 is 14 amino acids long. The CDR3 here is CASSVGWMNTEAFF. The DNA for the CDR3 is TGTGCCAGCAGCGTAGGGTGGATGAACACTGAAGCTTTCTTT.

The chain joins TRBV7-9 to TRBJ2-7; 7 nucleotides match TRBD2. Germline-derived CDR1 and CDR2 are SEHNR and FQNEAQ (reference sequence). This CDR3 is 15 amino acids long. The V and J ends lost 5 bases and 2 bases, in that order; junction bases with no gene match: 9. The CDR3 region has the DNA TGTGCCAGCAGCCCCCCCGGGGGGTCGACCTACGAGCAGTACTTC. Its protein product is CASSPPGGSTYEQYF.

The genes are TRBV4-1 and TRBJ2-7; 9 bases line up with TRBD1. This CDR3 is 15 amino acids long. The germline gives CDR1 MGHRA, CDR2 YSYEKL. V lost 0 bases and J lost 7; bases outside the gene matches: 7. The CDR3 here is CASSQDDNRGREQYF. The CDR3 coding sequence is TGCGCCAGCAGCCAAGATGATAACAGGGGGCGGGAGCAGTACTTC.

This chain links TRBV27 with TRBJ2-6; no definite D call. Per the germline V gene, CDR1 is MNHEY and CDR2 is SMNVEV (reference sequence). With 3 bases removed from V and 0 bases from J, the gap between germline ends came to 9 bases. This CDR3 has 16 amino acids. This CDR3 reads CASSFLLHSGANVLTF. The DNA for the CDR3 is TGTGCCAGCAGTTTCCTACTGCACTCTGGGGCCAACGTCCTGACTTTC.

This clonotype turned up a few times. The chain is built from TRBV7-2 and TRBJ2-3, with D possibly being TRBD1 or TRBD2 (7 bases each). Trimming took off 3 bases at V and 5 bases at J, with 15 bases between the two ends. The CDR3 runs 15 residues. Germline V CDR1 and CDR2: SGHTA, FQGNSA. CDR3 sequence: CASSFRGGVGDTQYF. In nucleotides, the CDR3 is TGTGCCAGCAGCTTCAGGGGGGGAGTGGGAGATACGCAGTATTTT.

This clonotype occurred a few times. The CDR3 nucleotides read TGTGCCAGCAGCTTGATAGGCGCGGGGGGAAACACCATATATTTT. This gives the protein CASSLIGAGGNTIYF. This chain joins TRBV5-5 and TRBJ1-3; D is uncertain. The CDR3 consists of 15 residues. The germline V gene encodes CDR1 SGHKS and CDR2 YYEKEE (reference sequence). The V gene lost 1 base and the J gene lost 4 bases, with 12 bases spanning the gap.

This clonotype has just a few counts. The V and J genes are TRBV20-1 and TRBJ2-3; TRBD2 agrees at 9 bases. Germline CDR1 reads DFQATT; CDR2 reads SNEGSKA (reference sequence). The CDR3 runs to 13 residues. The V gene end was trimmed by 2 bases and the J gene end by 7 bases; junction bases not matched to a gene: 4. Here the CDR3 DNA reads TGCAGTGCTAGACTAGCGGGACAAAATACGCAGTATTTT. Amino acid sequence: CSARLAGQNTQYF.

In its sample, this clonotype was seen a few times. The chain recombines TRBV7-9 with TRBJ1-3, with a tentative D call TRBD1 (5 bases). V lost 1 base, J lost 3 bases, and 10 bases lay in between. Per the germline V gene, CDR1 is SEHNR and CDR2 is FQNEAQ (reference sequence). CDR3 length equals 15 residues. Here the CDR3 reads CASSLDGDGGNTIYF. CDR3 DNA sequence: TGTGCCAGCAGCTTAGATGGGGACGGTGGAAACACCATATATTTT.

The CDR3 loop reads CASSSTGRALGTGELFF. The DNA of the CDR3 is TGTGCCAGCAGCTCTACCGGGAGGGCCCTCGGAACCGGGGAGCTGTTTTTT. The rearrangement uses TRBV11-1 and TRBJ2-2; 8 bases align to TRBD2. This CDR3 is built from 17 residues. Germline-derived CDR1 and CDR2 are SGHAT and FQDESV (reference sequence). The J segment lost 5 bases and the V segment lost 4 bases, leaving 12 bases of the junction unmatched.

This clonotype has a count of ten or more. This sequence joins TRBV4-2 and TRBJ1-1; D perhaps matches TRBD1 (6 bases). This CDR3 spans 15 amino acids. Germline values: CDR1 LGHNA, CDR2 YNFKEQ. V lost 0 bases, J lost 9 bases, and 17 bases lay in between. CDR3 sequence: CASSQDTGAREKAFF. The DNA of the CDR3 is TGTGCCAGCAGCCAAGATACGGGGGCGAGGGAAAAAGCTTTCTTT.

In this sample, this clonotype turned up a few times. The V gene is TRBV7-3, the J gene TRBJ2-3; D ambiguous. The V and J ends lost 3 bases and 4 bases respectively, with 11 bases between them. The CDR3 spans 14 residues. Germline V lookup: CDR1 SGHTA, CDR2 FQGTGA. Written as DNA, the CDR3 is TGTGCCAGCAGCTTGGCGGTGGCCTCAGATACGCAGTATTTT. Translation: CASSLAVASDTQYF.

The V gene is TRBV6-1, the J gene TRBJ2-2; 11 bases align to TRBD1. The CDR3 has 17 amino acids. The J segment lost 7 bases and the V segment lost 3 bases, leaving 10 bases of the junction unmatched. In germline, CDR1 is MNHNS, CDR2 SASEGT. The CDR3 bases are TGTGCCAGCAGTGAGACCGGGACAGGGGGTAGTGGCGGGGAGCTGTTTTTT. Amino acids: CASSETGTGGSGGELFF.

The chain links TRBV6-2 or TRBV6-3 to TRBJ2-3; TRBD2 might be the D (5 bases). CDR3 length equals 14 residues. Germline V lookup: CDR1 MNHEY, CDR2 SVGEGT. Deletions cut 2 bases from V and 5 bases from J, with 11 bases between. The CDR3 coding sequence is TGTGCCAGCAGTTACGGCCTAGCAAGAGATACGCAGTATTTT. It is translated as CASSYGLARDTQYF.

The chain has TRBV2 and TRBJ2-5; TRBD2 matches 10 bases. The germline CDR1 and CDR2 sequences are SNHLY and FYNNEI. The CDR3 covers 16 residues. J gave up 5 bases and V 4 bases, and 10 bases lay outside the gene matches. CDR3 sequence (DNA): TGTGCCAGCAGTGTGCTAGCGGGGGCGCGCGGGGAGACCCAGTACTTC. Its protein product is CASSVLAGARGETQYF.

This rearrangement joins TRBV20-1 to TRBJ2-7; tentative D call: TRBD2 (5 bases). Trimming shortened V by 0 bases and J by 8 bases, and 20 bases separated the two germline ends. CDR3 length: 15 residues. In germline, CDR1 is DFQATT, CDR2 SNEGSKA (reference sequence). The CDR3 bases are TGCAGTGCTAGAGATTCTAGTCTAGCCGCAAGCAAGCAGTACTTC. The encoded protein is CSARDSSLAASKQYF.

This clonotype was seen more than once but under ten times. The rearrangement uses TRBV29-1 and TRBJ2-7; 9 bases align to TRBD1. Germline lookup yields CDR1 SQVTM and CDR2 ANQGSEA. Trimming cost V 2 bases and J 3 bases; bases outside gene matches: 14. The length of the CDR3 is 17 residues. CDR3: CSVELMDRDRAIYEQYF. DNA for the CDR3: TGCAGCGTTGAACTCATGGACCGGGACAGGGCGATCTACGAGCAGTACTTC.

This sequence joins TRBV5-6 and TRBJ1-1; D ambiguous. V shed 5 bases and J shed 2 bases, with 10 bases lying between them. Germline-derived CDR1 and CDR2 are SGHDT and YYEEEE. The CDR3 runs 13 residues. The CDR3 DNA follows: TGTGCCAGCAGTGGGCAGATAAACACTGAAGCTTTCTTT. It codes for CASSGQINTEAFF.

This clonotype was counted between two and nine times. The rearrangement links TRBV20-1 to TRBJ1-2; D perhaps matches TRBD1 (6 bases). V was pared by 2 bases and J by 2 bases, with 18 bases between. The CDR3 is 16 residues long. Germline loops: CDR1 DFQATT, CDR2 SNEGSKA (reference sequence). CDR3 nucleotides: TGCAGTGCTAGACCTCGGGGGCAAGGGGCGAACTATGGCTACACCTTC. This gives the protein CSARPRGQGANYGYTF.

The chain employs TRBV30 and TRBJ1-2; the D is unclear. The germline CDR1 and CDR2 sequences are GTSNPN and SVGIG (reference sequence). Between the trimmed V and J ends, which lost 1 base and 3 bases, there was a span of 6 bases. The CDR3 is made up of 12 amino acids. CDR3 sequence reads: CAWSGTDYGYTF. The DNA for the CDR3 is TGTGCCTGGAGTGGTACAGACTATGGCTACACCTTC.

In its sample, this clonotype was seen a few times. The V and J genes are TRBV3-1 and TRBJ2-1; D is uncertain. Germline loops: CDR1 LGHDT, CDR2 YNNKEL (reference sequence). This CDR3 spans 20 amino acids. Trimming cost V 1 base and J 1 base, with 23 bases left between them. The CDR3 nucleotides are TGTGCCAGCAGCCAAGTTTTGAGCGCCCTAAATACATGGTCCTACAATGAGCAGTTCTTC. As protein: CASSQVLSALNTWSYNEQFF.

This clonotype was seen only a few times. The gene calls are TRBV28 and TRBJ1-1; D is perhaps TRBD1 (6 bases). The CDR3 covers 12 residues. CDR1 and CDR2 from the germline V gene are MDHEN and SYDVKM. Trimming took 5 bases from V and 11 from J, leaving 15 bases between them. The chain's CDR3 is CASSNRVVYAFF. As DNA, the CDR3 is TGTGCCAGCAGTAACAGGGTGGTGTATGCTTTCTTT.